Included here is one T cell receptor beta chain sequence, with context. Its antigen is currently unknown. These data belong to a study of CD8+CD57+ T cells in acquired aplastic anemia. Study as a whole: Roughly 3.1 ug was the average amount of DNA from sorted CD4+ and CD8+ cells.

CDR3 and TCR beta VDJ profiling relied on genomic DNA as the template. TCRdb re-analysed the reads in MiXCR, keeping a single row per CDR3 protein. Here the sample spans approximately 190,000 distinct CDR3 sequences, 64% being singletons. Findings and limits, study-wide: With respect to CD8+ Simpson's diversity, patients and controls did not differ significantly. Patients had around 30 CD8+ CDR3 sequences in common with controls (the shared set).

The TCR comes from a human donor with severe aplastic anemia or a healthy control (not recorded which). The source material was sorted CD4+, CD8+, or CD8+CD57+ T cells (not recorded which) from PBMCs.

DNA of the CDR3: TGTGCCAGCAGGGGGGGGGAGGGAACCGGGGAGCTGTTTTTT. Translated, it gives CASRGGEGTGELFF. The rearrangement joins TRBV7-8 to TRBJ2-2; 7 positions agree with TRBD2. V lost 6 bases and J lost 5; bases outside the gene matches: 6. Germline V gene lookup returns CDR1 SGHVS and CDR2 FQNEAQ. The CDR3 runs to 14 residues. Looking up the rest from reference TRBV7-8 and TRBJ2-2 gives the full variable domain: GAGVSQSPRYKVAKRGQDVALRCDPISGHVSLFWYQQALGQGPEFLTYFQNEAQLDKSGLPSDRFFAERPEGSVSTLKIQRTQQEDSAVYLCASRGGEGTGELFFGEGSRLTVL.